The 29 T cell receptor beta chains given below trace back to one sample, sequenced in a study of beta chain features in type 1 diabetes. The study's findings and limits: Shortening that was moderate but significant affected the TCRB CDR3s of Type 1 diabetes patients in all four CD4+ subsets.

Expressed TCRB transcripts were sequenced because the entire RNA isolate underwent reverse transcription. The data were produced by immunoSEQ multiplex PCR, yet TCRdb's version contains in-frame clones alone and is incomplete. The sample lists about 160,000 clones, approximately 8.1% occurring once. Their target antigens are unknown. Sequenced sample: central memory CD4+ T cells from blood. Source of these receptors: a man aged 18 to 29 with type 1 diabetes.

This clone was observed a few times. V usage is TRBV2 and J usage is TRBJ1-2; D gene unclear. The CDR3 contains 12 residues. Germline V gives CDR1 SNHLY, CDR2 FYNNEI. Trimming took 2 bases from V and 4 from J, leaving 5 bases between them. The CDR3 spells CASSENTYGYTF. The CDR3 bases are TGTGCCAGCAGTGAAAACACCTATGGCTACACCTTC.

Only a few counts were recorded for this clone. V and J are TRBV30 and TRBJ2-2, with 7 bases matching TRBD2. The CDR3 runs 16 residues. With V trimmed by 0 bases and J by 4 bases, 8 bases remained unmatched. Germline CDR1 and CDR2: GTSNPN and SVGIG (reference sequence). As DNA, the CDR3 is TGTGCCTGGAGTGTACGCGGGAGAGACCGCACCGGGGAGCTGTTTTTT. Translating it yields CAWSVRGRDRTGELFF.

This clone was counted a few times. The rearrangement links TRBV7-9 to TRBJ2-3, with 9 bases fitting TRBD2. The trim removed 2 bases at V and 4 bases at J, leaving 7 bases unmatched. Germline V lookup: CDR1 SEHNR, CDR2 FQNEAQ (reference sequence). CDR3 length: 16 amino acids. CDR3 sequence reads: CASSLRSGGSSDTQYF. The CDR3 DNA is TGTGCCAGCAGCTTAAGAAGCGGGGGGTCATCAGATACGCAGTATTTT.

This clone was seen a handful of times. The CDR3 sequence is CASSGRDTGETQYF. The CDR3 DNA follows: TGTGCCAGCAGTGGGAGGGACACCGGGGAGACCCAGTACTTC. This chain uses TRBV28 with TRBJ2-5, with D possibly TRBD2 on 7 matching bases. Trimming pared 5 bases from V and 5 bases from J, leaving 15 bases between. The V gene's germline CDR1 is MDHEN and CDR2 SYDVKM. This CDR3 has 14 residues. Full variable domain (outside the CDR3, taken from reference TRBV28 and TRBJ2-5): DVKVTQSSRYLVKRTGEKVFLECVQDMDHENMFWYRQDPGLGLRLIYFSYDVKMKEKGDIPEGYSVSREKKERFSLILESASTNQTSMYLCASSGRDTGETQYFGPGTRLLVL.

CDR3 sequence reads: CASNLNNGGYTF. CDR3 DNA: TGTGCCAGCAACCTAAATAACGGTGGCTACACCTTC. V and J are TRBV7-9 and TRBJ1-2; D gene unclear. The CDR3 is 12 residues long. V was clipped by 7 bases and J by 7 bases, with 13 bases between them. Germline CDR1 and CDR2: SEHNR and FQNEAQ (reference sequence).

Details on this clone: The junction shows a germline mismatch at one end, possibly a read error. The V and J genes are TRBV30 and TRBJ1-3; maybe TRBD1 (5 bases). Germline V gene lookup returns CDR1 GTSNPN and CDR2 SVGIG (reference sequence). This CDR3 spans 11 amino acids. DNA of the CDR3: TGTGCCTGGAGTGTTCAGGGCACCACATATTTT. It yields the protein CAWSVQGTTYF.

This clone has more than one count but fewer than ten. V is TRBV6-5 and J is TRBJ2-7; 8 bases are shared with TRBD1. The CDR3 runs to 13 residues. In germline, CDR1 is MNHEY, CDR2 SVGAGI. The junction had 10 bases not matched to a gene; V was cut back by 10 bases and J by 5 bases. The CDR3 region is CAIRDRLSDEQYF. CDR3 sequence (DNA): TGTGCCATCAGGGACAGGTTATCCGACGAGCAGTACTTC.

This chain uses TRBV2 with TRBJ2-7, with TRBD2 identical over 8 bases. Trimming removed 7 bases from V and 0 bases from J; junction bases left unmatched: 5. The CDR3 runs to 14 residues. In germline, CDR1 is SNHLY, CDR2 FYNNEI. The CDR3 bases are TGTGCCAGCACCGAGCGGGGGAGCTCCTACGAGCAGTACTTC. It is translated as CASTERGSSYEQYF.

On this clone: This CDR3 is also generated by other DNA sequences in the sample. The rearrangement links TRBV18 to TRBJ2-7, with 8 bases matching TRBD2. The CDR3 runs 13 residues. CDR1 is KGHSH and CDR2 is LQKENI in the germline V gene. V lost 3 bases and J lost 3; bases outside the gene matches: 1. The CDR3 coding sequence is TGTGCCAGCTCACCGGCGGGAGGCTACGAGCAGTACTTC. Translating gives CASSPAGGYEQYF.

V gene TRBV29-1 combines with J gene TRBJ1-1, with D unclear. The CDR3 loop spans 16 amino acids. Trimming stripped 4 bases from V and 1 base from J, with 19 bases between. Looked up from germline, CDR1 is SQVTM and CDR2 is ANQGSEA. DNA of the CDR3: TGCAGCGTTGTACGCGTTGCGGGGTTGAAGAACACTGAAGCTTTCTTT. Amino acids: CSVVRVAGLKNTEAFF.

This clone has just a few counts. The chain has TRBV28 and TRBJ1-6; 7 nucleotides line up with TRBD1. Trimming removed 8 bases from V and 9 bases from J; junction bases left unmatched: 10. The CDR3 spans 14 residues. Germline values: CDR1 MDHEN, CDR2 SYDVKM. CDR3 coding DNA: TGTGCCAGCTCCTCCGGGACAGCGAGTTCACCCCTCCACTTT. Translated, it gives CASSSGTASSPLHF.

The chain links TRBV4-2 to TRBJ2-7, with 11 bases lining up with TRBD2. With 3 bases clipped from V and 3 bases from J, the junction kept 1 base outside the gene matches. CDR3 length equals 14 residues. The V gene's germline CDR1 is LGHNA and CDR2 YNFKEQ. The CDR3 bases are TGTGCCAGCAGCCACGGGACTAGCGGCTACGAGCAGTACTTC. Residues: CASSHGTSGYEQYF.

The gene calls are TRBV10-3 and TRBJ2-7; a possible D gene is TRBD1 (5 bases). V was pared by 2 bases and J by 5 bases, with 13 bases between. Looked up from germline, CDR1 is ENHRY and CDR2 is SYGVKD. The CDR3 runs to 14 residues. This chain's CDR3 is CAISEPQGTHEQYF. CDR3 nucleotide sequence: TGTGCCATCAGTGAGCCCCAGGGAACCCACGAGCAGTACTTC.

V gene TRBV20-1 combines with J gene TRBJ1-1; perhaps TRBD1 as D (5 bases). This CDR3 comprises 11 residues. CDR1 and CDR2 (germline): DFQATT, SNEGSKA (reference sequence). Trimming took off 3 bases at V and 11 bases at J, with 13 bases between the two ends. Written as DNA, the CDR3 is TGCAGTGCTAGTTCAGGGAGCGGGGCTTTCTTT. Translation: CSASSGSGAFF.

This sequence joins TRBV5-1 and TRBJ2-3; 8 bases fit TRBD1. Germline V lookup: CDR1 SGHRS, CDR2 YFSETQ. V lost 0 bases, J lost 1 base, and 10 bases stayed unmatched. This CDR3 has 18 residues. Here the CDR3 DNA reads TGCGCCAGCAGCTTGGTGCCCTTAGGGACAGGAGGCACAGATACGCAGTATTTT. Amino acid sequence: CASSLVPLGTGGTDTQYF.

This clone was counted only a few times. This sequence joins TRBV18 and TRBJ1-2, with a tentative D call TRBD1 (6 bases). The V end lost 0 bases, the J end lost 3 bases, and 11 bases lay between the germline ends. CDR1 and CDR2 from the germline V gene are KGHSH and LQKENI. The length of the CDR3 is 15 residues. This CDR3 reads CASSPPAGGDYGYTF. As DNA, the CDR3 is TGTGCCAGCTCACCACCGGCGGGGGGCGACTATGGCTACACCTTC.

This clone has at least ten counts. The rearrangement uses TRBV29-1 and TRBJ2-7; 11 bases line up with TRBD1. The CDR3 extends over 13 amino acids. V lost 7 bases and J lost 3; bases outside the gene matches: 5. Germline CDR1 SQVTM, CDR2 ANQGSEA. The CDR3 is CSALGTGGYEQYF. The CDR3 nucleotides are TGCAGCGCCCTTGGGACAGGGGGCTACGAGCAGTACTTC.

There are a few counts of this clone. The chain carries TRBV5-1 and TRBJ2-7, with no clear D. The V end was cut by 1 base, the J end by 1 base, with 12 bases between. There are 15 residues in the CDR3. The germline gives CDR1 SGHRS, CDR2 YFSETQ. CDR3 residues: CASSLTAKPSYEQYF. The CDR3 DNA is TGCGCCAGCAGCTTGACAGCAAAACCTTCCTACGAGCAGTACTTC.

This sequence joins TRBV7-2 and TRBJ2-1; the match to TRBD1 covers 8 bases. V lost 7 bases, J lost 5 bases, and 10 bases stayed unmatched. The germline V gene encodes CDR1 SGHTA and CDR2 FQGNSA. The CDR3 sequence is 15 residues long. For the CDR3, the DNA is TGTGCCAGCAACCCTGGACAGGGATGGGACAATGAGCAGTTCTTC. Translating gives CASNPGQGWDNEQFF.

This clone was picked up a small number of times. CDR3 coding DNA: TGTGCCAGCCAGAGGACAGTTAATCAGCCCCAGCATTTT. Translating gives CASQRTVNQPQHF. The J gene is TRBJ1-5, the V gene TRBV19, with D perhaps TRBD1 (6 bases). The CDR3 sequence is 13 residues long. Germline V gene sequence: CDR1 LNHDA, CDR2 SQIVND (reference sequence). The V end was cut by 9 bases, the J end by 4 bases, with 13 bases between.

This clone has only a few counts. V usage is TRBV9 and J usage is TRBJ2-5, with 8 bases aligning to TRBD1. J lost 5 bases, V lost 4 bases, and 4 bases had no gene match. The germline V gene encodes CDR1 SGDLS and CDR2 YYNGEE. This CDR3 spans 13 amino acids. CDR3: CASSTRQGETQYF. The CDR3 nucleotides are TGTGCCAGCAGCACACGACAGGGGGAGACCCAGTACTTC. Full variable domain (outside the CDR3, taken from reference TRBV9 and TRBJ2-5): DSGVTQTPKHLITATGQRVTLRCSPRSGDLSVYWYQQSLDQGLQFLIQYYNGEERAKGNILERFSAQQFPDLHSELNLSSLELGDSALYFCASSTRQGETQYFGPGTRLLVL.

This clone came up a few times. Other DNA variants within this sample encode the same CDR3. The CDR3 nucleotides read TGCGCCAGCAGCCGGACAGGAGATCAGCCCCAGCATTTT. This encodes CASSRTGDQPQHF. This chain uses TRBV5-1 with TRBJ1-5, with TRBD1 identical over 7 bases. Germline V gene sequence: CDR1 SGHRS, CDR2 YFSETQ. The length of the CDR3 is 13 residues. Trimming at V came to 4 bases and at J to 5 bases, leaving 3 bases not matched to a gene.

This clone was counted between two and nine times. The chain links TRBV11-2 to TRBJ1-4; no clear D gene. The germline V gene encodes CDR1 SGHAT and CDR2 FQNNGV. V was cut by 1 base and J by 8 bases, with 8 bases left in between. The CDR3 runs 13 residues. The CDR3 reads CASSLAEDEKLFF. The CDR3 DNA is TGTGCCAGCAGCTTAGCGGAGGACGAAAAACTGTTTTTT.

This clone appeared a few times. The chain couples TRBV13 to TRBJ2-5; D might be TRBD1 (6 bases). This CDR3 is built from 15 residues. With 0 bases removed from V and 1 base from J, the gap between germline ends came to 9 bases. Germline values: CDR1 PRHDT, CDR2 FYEKMQ (reference sequence). The CDR3 DNA follows: TGTGCCAGCAGCTTAGGCCAGGACAGCCAAGAGACCCAGTACTTC. Protein: CASSLGQDSQETQYF.

In its sample, this clone was seen a few times. V gene TRBV18 combines with J gene TRBJ2-7; the D gene is possibly TRBD2 (6 bases). CDR3 length: 12 residues. V gave up 3 bases and J gave up 8 bases, with 11 bases separating them. CDR1 is KGHSH and CDR2 is LQKENI in the germline V gene. The CDR3 reads CASSPEGRQQYF. Here the CDR3 DNA reads TGTGCCAGCTCACCGGAGGGGCGCCAGCAGTACTTC.

The chain couples TRBV30 to TRBJ2-7; no clear D gene. The CDR3 runs to 13 residues. The ends were cut back, 1 base at V and 0 bases at J, with 7 bases in the middle. Germline CDR1 reads GTSNPN; CDR2 reads SVGIG (reference sequence). Written as DNA, the CDR3 is TGTGCCTGGAGTGACAGAGTCTCCTACGAGCAGTACTTC. Its translation is CAWSDRVSYEQYF.

In this sample, this clone turned up a few times. V is TRBV18 and J is TRBJ2-5, with 7 bases lining up with TRBD1. Trimming at V came to 2 bases and at J to 5 bases, leaving 11 bases not matched to a gene. CDR1 and CDR2 from the germline V gene are KGHSH and LQKENI. The length of the CDR3 is 16 residues. This CDR3 is CASSPMEGGVRETQYF. CDR3 nucleotide sequence: TGTGCCAGCTCACCAATGGAAGGGGGCGTCCGGGAGACCCAGTACTTC.

In DNA, the CDR3 is TGTGCCAGCACCAGGGACAGGCGTATTGAAGCTTTCTTT. This sequence encodes CASTRDRRIEAFF. The chain recombines TRBV7-2 with TRBJ1-1, with 8 bases aligning to TRBD1. The V and J ends lost 7 bases and 7 bases, in that order; junction bases with no gene match: 8. The CDR3 is 13 amino acids. The germline CDR1 and CDR2 sequences are SGHTA and FQGNSA.

This chain uses TRBV7-2 with TRBJ2-3; 8 bases are a match to TRBD1. Germline-derived CDR1 and CDR2 are SGHTA and FQGNSA. The CDR3 covers 15 residues. J was trimmed by 3 bases and V by 6 bases; bases with no gene match: 8. CDR3 DNA: TGTGCCAGCAGGAAACGACAGGGGCTTACAGATACGCAGTATTTT. It translates to CASRKRQGLTDTQYF.